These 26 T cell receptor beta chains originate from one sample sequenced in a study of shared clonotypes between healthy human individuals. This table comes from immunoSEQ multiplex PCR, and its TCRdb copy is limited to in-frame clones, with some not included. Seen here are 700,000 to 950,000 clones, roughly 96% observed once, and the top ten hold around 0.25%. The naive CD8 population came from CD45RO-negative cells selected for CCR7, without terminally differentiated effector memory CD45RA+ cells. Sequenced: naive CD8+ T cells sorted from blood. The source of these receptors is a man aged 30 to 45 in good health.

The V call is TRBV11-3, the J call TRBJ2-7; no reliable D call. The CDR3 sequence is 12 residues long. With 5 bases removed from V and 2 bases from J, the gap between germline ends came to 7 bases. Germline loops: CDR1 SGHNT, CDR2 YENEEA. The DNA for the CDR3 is TGTGCCAGCAGCCAAAGCCCCTACGAGCAGTACTTC. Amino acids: CASSQSPYEQYF.

This CDR3 is CASSSSGPEQFF. The CDR3 nucleotides are TGTGCCAGCAGCTCGAGCGGGCCCGAGCAGTTCTTC. The chain has TRBV11-2 and TRBJ2-1, with D perhaps matching TRBD2 (6 bases). The CDR3 runs to 12 residues. V dropped 4 bases and J dropped 10 bases, with 11 bases sitting between them. CDR1 is SGHAT and CDR2 is FQNNGV in the germline V gene.

CDR3: CASRGDRDPLGKLFF. The DNA for the CDR3 is TGTGCCAGCAGAGGAGACAGGGATCCCCTTGGAAAACTGTTTTTT. The V and J genes are TRBV9 and TRBJ1-4, with 7 bases fitting TRBD1. The CDR3 is made up of 15 amino acids. Germline V gene sequence: CDR1 SGDLS, CDR2 YYNGEE. V lost 5 bases to trimming and J lost 10 bases; unmatched junction nucleotides: 14.

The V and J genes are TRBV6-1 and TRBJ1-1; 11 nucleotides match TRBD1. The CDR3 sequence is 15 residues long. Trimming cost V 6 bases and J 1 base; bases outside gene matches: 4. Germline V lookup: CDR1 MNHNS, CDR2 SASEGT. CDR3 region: CASSRTGGRNTEAFF. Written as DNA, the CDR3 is TGTGCCAGCAGCCGGACAGGGGGCCGGAACACTGAAGCTTTCTTT.

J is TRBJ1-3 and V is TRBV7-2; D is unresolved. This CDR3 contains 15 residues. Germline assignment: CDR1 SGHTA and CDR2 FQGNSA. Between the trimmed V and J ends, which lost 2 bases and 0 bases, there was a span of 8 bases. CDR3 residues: CASSLNKVSGNTIYF. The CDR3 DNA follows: TGTGCCAGCAGCTTAAATAAGGTCTCTGGAAACACCATATATTTT.

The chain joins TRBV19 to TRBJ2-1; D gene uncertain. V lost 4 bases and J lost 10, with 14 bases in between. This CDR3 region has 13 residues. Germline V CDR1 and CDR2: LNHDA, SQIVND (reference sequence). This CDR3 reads CASSNTPPREQFF. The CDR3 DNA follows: TGTGCCAGTAGTAATACACCCCCCCGGGAGCAGTTCTTC.

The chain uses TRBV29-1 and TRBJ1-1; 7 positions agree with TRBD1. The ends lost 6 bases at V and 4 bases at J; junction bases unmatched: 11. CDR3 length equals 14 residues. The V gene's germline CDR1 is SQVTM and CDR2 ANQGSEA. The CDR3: CSVSLQGWGTEAFF. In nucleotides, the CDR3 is TGCAGCGTCAGTCTACAGGGGTGGGGCACTGAAGCTTTCTTT.

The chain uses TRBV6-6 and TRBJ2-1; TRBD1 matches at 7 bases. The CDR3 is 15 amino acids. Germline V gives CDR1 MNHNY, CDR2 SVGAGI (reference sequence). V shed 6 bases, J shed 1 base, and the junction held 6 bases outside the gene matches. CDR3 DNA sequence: TGTGCCAGCAGCGCGCAGGACAGGTCCTACAATGAGCAGTTCTTC. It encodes CASSAQDRSYNEQFF.

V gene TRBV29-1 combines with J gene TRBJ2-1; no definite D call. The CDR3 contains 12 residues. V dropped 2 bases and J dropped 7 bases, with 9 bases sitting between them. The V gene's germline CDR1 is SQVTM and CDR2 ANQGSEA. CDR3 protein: CSVELYQNEQFF. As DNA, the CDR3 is TGCAGCGTTGAACTCTACCAAAATGAGCAGTTCTTC.

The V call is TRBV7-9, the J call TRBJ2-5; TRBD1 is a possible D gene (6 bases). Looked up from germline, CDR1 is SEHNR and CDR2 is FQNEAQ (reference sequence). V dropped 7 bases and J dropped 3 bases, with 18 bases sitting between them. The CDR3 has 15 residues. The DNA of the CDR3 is TGTGCCAGCAACCCCACGGGACATTCGGAAGAGACCCAGTACTTC. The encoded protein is CASNPTGHSEETQYF.

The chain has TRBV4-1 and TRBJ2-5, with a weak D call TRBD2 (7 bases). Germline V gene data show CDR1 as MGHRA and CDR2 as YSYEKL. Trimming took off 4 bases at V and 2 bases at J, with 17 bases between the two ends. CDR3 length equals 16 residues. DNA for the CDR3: TGCGCCAGCAGCCCCTGGGGAAGCGGGACACAAGAGACCCAGTACTTC. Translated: CASSPWGSGTQETQYF.

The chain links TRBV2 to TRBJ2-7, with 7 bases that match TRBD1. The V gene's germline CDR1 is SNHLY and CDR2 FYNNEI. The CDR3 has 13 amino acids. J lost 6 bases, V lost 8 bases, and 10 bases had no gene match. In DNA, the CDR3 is TGTGCCAGCGTAGACAAGACAGGGTTCGAGCAGTACTTC. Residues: CASVDKTGFEQYF.

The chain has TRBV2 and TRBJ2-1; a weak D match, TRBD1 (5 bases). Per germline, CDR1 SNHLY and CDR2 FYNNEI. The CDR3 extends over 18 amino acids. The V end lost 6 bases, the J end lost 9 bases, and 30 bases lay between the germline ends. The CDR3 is CASSNITTSVSVRGEQFF. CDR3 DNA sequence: TGTGCCAGCAGCAATATCACGACCTCAGTTTCGGTTAGGGGTGAGCAGTTCTTC.

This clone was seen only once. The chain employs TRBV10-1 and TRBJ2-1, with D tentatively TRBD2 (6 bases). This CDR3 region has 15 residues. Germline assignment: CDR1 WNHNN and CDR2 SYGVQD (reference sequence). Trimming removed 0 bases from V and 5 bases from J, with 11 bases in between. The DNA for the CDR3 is TGCGCCAGCAGTGAGTCGGGGGGAACCCACAATGAGCAGTTCTTC. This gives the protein CASSESGGTHNEQFF.

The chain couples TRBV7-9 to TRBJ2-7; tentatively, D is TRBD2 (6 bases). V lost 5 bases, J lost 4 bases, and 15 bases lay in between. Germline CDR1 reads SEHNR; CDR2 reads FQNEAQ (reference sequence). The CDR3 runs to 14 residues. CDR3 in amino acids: CASSPKGRGYEQYF. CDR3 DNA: TGTGCCAGCAGCCCCAAGGGGCGGGGATACGAGCAGTACTTC.

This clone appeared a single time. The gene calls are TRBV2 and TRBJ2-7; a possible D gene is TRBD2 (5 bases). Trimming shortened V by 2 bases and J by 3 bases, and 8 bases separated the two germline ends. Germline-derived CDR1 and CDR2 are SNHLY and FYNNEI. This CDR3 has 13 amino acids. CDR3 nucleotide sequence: TGTGCCAGCAGTGAACCCGGAGGCTACGAGCAGTACTTC. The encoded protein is CASSEPGGYEQYF. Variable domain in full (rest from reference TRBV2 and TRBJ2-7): EPEVTQTPSHQVTQMGQEVILRCVPISNHLYFYWYRQILGQKVEFLVSFYNNEISEKSEIFDDQFSVERPDGSNFTLKIRSTKLEDSAMYFCASSEPGGYEQYFGPGTRLTVT.

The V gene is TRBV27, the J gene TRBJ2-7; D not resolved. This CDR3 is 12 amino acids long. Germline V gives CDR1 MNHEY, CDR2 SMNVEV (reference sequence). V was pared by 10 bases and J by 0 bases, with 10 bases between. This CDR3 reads CATKGNSYEQYF. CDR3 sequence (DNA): TGTGCCACGAAAGGGAACTCCTACGAGCAGTACTTC.

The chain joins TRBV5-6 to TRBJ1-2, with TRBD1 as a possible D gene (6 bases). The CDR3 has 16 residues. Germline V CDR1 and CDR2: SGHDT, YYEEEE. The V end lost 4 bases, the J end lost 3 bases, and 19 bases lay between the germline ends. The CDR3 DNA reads TGTGCCAGCAGCAAATGGGACACCGGGACCGACTATGGCTACACCTTC. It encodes CASSKWDTGTDYGYTF.

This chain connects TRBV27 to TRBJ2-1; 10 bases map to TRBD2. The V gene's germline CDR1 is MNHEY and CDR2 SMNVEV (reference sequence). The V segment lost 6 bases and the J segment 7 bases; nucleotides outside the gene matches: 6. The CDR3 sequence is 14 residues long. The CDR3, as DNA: TGTGCCAGCAGGGCTAGCGGGAGTAGGAATGAGCAGTTCTTC. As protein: CASRASGSRNEQFF.

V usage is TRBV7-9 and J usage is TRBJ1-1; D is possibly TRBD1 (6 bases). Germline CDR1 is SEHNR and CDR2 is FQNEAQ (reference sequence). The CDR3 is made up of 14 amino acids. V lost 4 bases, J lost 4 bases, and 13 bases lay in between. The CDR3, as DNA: TGTGCCAGCAGCTCCCTAACAGGGCCCACTGAAGCTTTCTTT. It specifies CASSSLTGPTEAFF.

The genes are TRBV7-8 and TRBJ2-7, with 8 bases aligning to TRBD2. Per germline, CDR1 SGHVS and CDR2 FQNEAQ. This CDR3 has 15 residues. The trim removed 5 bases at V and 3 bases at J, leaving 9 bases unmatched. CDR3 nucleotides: TGTGCCAGCAGCAAGGAGGCCGCGGGAGGCTACGAGCAGTACTTC. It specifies CASSKEAAGGYEQYF.

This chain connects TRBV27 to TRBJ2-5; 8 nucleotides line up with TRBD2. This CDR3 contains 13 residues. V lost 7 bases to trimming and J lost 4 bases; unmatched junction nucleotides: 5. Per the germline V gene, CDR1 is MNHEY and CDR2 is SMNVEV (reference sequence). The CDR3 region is CASKSGTRETQYF. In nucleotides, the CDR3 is TGTGCCAGCAAATCCGGGACTAGAGAGACCCAGTACTTC.

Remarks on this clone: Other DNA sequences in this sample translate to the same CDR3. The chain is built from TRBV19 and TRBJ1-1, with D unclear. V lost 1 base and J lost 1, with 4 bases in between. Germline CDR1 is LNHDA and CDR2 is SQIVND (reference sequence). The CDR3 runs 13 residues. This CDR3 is CASSIGQNTEAFF. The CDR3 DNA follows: TGTGCCAGTAGTATAGGACAGAACACTGAAGCTTTCTTT. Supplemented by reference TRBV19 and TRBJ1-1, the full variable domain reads DGGITQSPKYLFRKEGQNVTLSCEQNLNHDAMYWYRQDPGQGLRLIYYSQIVNDFQKGDIAEGYSVSREKKESFPLTVTSAQKNPTAFYLCASSIGQNTEAFFGQGTRLTVV.

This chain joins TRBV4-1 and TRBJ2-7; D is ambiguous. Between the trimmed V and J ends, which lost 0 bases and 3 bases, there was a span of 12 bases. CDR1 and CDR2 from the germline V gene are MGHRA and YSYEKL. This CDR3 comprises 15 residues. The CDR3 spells CASSQDGTPDYEQYF. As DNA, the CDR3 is TGCGCCAGCAGCCAAGATGGAACGCCGGACTACGAGCAGTACTTC.

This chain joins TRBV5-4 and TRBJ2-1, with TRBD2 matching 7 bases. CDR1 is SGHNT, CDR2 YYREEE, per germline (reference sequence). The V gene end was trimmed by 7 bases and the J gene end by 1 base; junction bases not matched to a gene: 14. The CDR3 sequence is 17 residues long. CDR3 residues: CASGGTTPFCSYNEQFF. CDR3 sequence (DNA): TGTGCCAGCGGCGGGACTACCCCGTTTTGTTCCTACAATGAGCAGTTCTTC.

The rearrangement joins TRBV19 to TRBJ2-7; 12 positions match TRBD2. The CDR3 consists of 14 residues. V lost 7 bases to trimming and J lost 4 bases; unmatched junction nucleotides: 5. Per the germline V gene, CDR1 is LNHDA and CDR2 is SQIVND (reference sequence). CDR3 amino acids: CASTKTSGSYEQYF. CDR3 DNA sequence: TGTGCCAGTACTAAGACTAGCGGGAGTTACGAGCAGTACTTC.